This is a list of T cell receptor beta chains from one sample in a study of OX40 agonist ivuxolimab in advanced cancers. The table came from immunoSEQ multiplex PCR; TCRdb's copy has only in-frame clones and leaves some out. The sample shows roughly 60,000 clones, approximately 81% of them seen only once. The specimen was CD4+ or CD8+ T cells sorted from blood, collected in a trial of the OX40 agonist ivuxolimab. Every receptor here comes from an adult with an advanced solid tumor such as melanoma, head and neck, liver or kidney cancer. CDR3s include the opening cysteine and the closing phenylalanine or tryptophan. Fields, in order: clone size, J gene, D gene, V gene, CDR3 protein, CDR3 DNA. D genes are given only for firm matches. Not every row has a clone size; where given, it reads once, few, many or a size class.

abundance: medium-sized; j_gene: TRBJ2-7; d_gene: TRBD1; v_gene: TRBV4-1; CDR3aa: CASSRRTGAIYEQYF; CDR3nt: TGCGCCAGCAGCCGCCGGACAGGCGCTATCTACGAGCAGTACTTC
abundance: NA; j_gene: TRBJ2-3; d_gene: NA; v_gene: TRBV10-3; CDR3aa: CAISLDLLVPDTQYF; CDR3nt: TGTGCCATCAGTTTGGACCTCTTAGTCCCAGATACGCAGTATTTT
abundance: NA; j_gene: TRBJ2-3; d_gene: NA; v_gene: TRBV6-5; CDR3aa: CASRLNRWTDTQYF; CDR3nt: TGTGCCAGCCGTCTCAACCGGTGGACAGATACGCAGTATTTT
abundance: NA; j_gene: TRBJ2-3; d_gene: TRBD2; v_gene: TRBV7-7; CDR3aa: CASSSGTSGTDTQYF; CDR3nt: TGTGCTAGCAGCTCGGGGACTAGCGGCACAGATACGCAGTATTTT
abundance: NA; j_gene: TRBJ2-2; d_gene: TRBD2; v_gene: TRBV5-4; CDR3aa: CASSPGLAEKPGGELFF; CDR3nt: TGTGCCAGCAGTCCGGGACTAGCGGAAAAACCCGGCGGGGAGCTGTTTTTT
abundance: NA; j_gene: TRBJ2-4; d_gene: NA; v_gene: TRBV11-2; CDR3aa: CASSLGGTGEVQYF; CDR3nt: TGTGCCAGCAGCTTAGGGGGGACTGGGGAAGTTCAGTACTTC
abundance: NA; j_gene: TRBJ1-2; d_gene: NA; v_gene: TRBV11-2; CDR3aa: CASSFERNGYTF; CDR3nt: TGTGCCAGCAGCTTTGAACGAAATGGCTACACCTTC
abundance: NA; j_gene: TRBJ2-1; d_gene: NA; v_gene: TRBV7-2; CDR3aa: CASSTERIPPWNEQFF; CDR3nt: TGTGCCAGCAGCACTGAGCGGATCCCACCATGGAATGAGCAGTTCTTC
abundance: NA; j_gene: TRBJ2-7; d_gene: TRBD2; v_gene: TRBV18; CDR3aa: CASSPQREGGEQYF; CDR3nt: TGTGCCAGCTCGCCTCAGCGGGAGGGGGGGGAGCAGTACTTC
abundance: few; j_gene: TRBJ2-7; d_gene: NA; v_gene: TRBV23-1; CDR3aa: CASSQSGQGRDSFHAYEQYF; CDR3nt: TGCGCCAGCAGTCAATCGGGGCAGGGACGAGATTCTTTTCATGCCTACGAGCAGTACTTC
abundance: few; j_gene: TRBJ2-6; d_gene: NA; v_gene: TRBV19; CDR3aa: CASGYPGLSGANVLTF; CDR3nt: TGTGCCAGTGGATATCCCGGGCTCTCTGGGGCCAACGTCCTGACTTTC
abundance: once; j_gene: TRBJ1-2; d_gene: TRBD1; v_gene: TRBV5-1; CDR3aa: CASSLGQGANYGYTF; CDR3nt: TGCGCCAGCAGCTTGGGACAGGGAGCTAACTATGGCTACACCTTC
abundance: NA; j_gene: TRBJ1-5; d_gene: NA; v_gene: TRBV28; CDR3aa: CASRLPMEGQPQHF; CDR3nt: TGTGCCAGCAGGCTACCCATGGAGGGCCAGCCCCAGCATTTT
abundance: once; j_gene: TRBJ2-5; d_gene: TRBD1; v_gene: TRBV18; CDR3aa: CASSRLRQDRAETQYF; CDR3nt: TGTGCCAGCTCACGACTAAGGCAGGACAGGGCAGAGACCCAGTACTTC
abundance: NA; j_gene: TRBJ1-1; d_gene: NA; v_gene: TRBV6-6; CDR3aa: CASSPLGREAFF; CDR3nt: TGTGCCAGCAGTCCTCTGGGACGGGAAGCTTTCTTT
abundance: NA; j_gene: TRBJ1-2; d_gene: NA; v_gene: TRBV6-1; CDR3aa: CASSELWRSNYGYTF; CDR3nt: TGTGCCAGCAGTGAACTCTGGCGGTCGAACTATGGCTACACCTTC
abundance: NA; j_gene: TRBJ2-1; d_gene: NA; v_gene: TRBV11-2; CDR3aa: CASSVKDQRDEQFF; CDR3nt: TGTGCCAGCAGCGTCAAGGACCAACGGGATGAGCAGTTCTTC
abundance: NA; j_gene: TRBJ1-2; d_gene: NA; v_gene: TRBV5-5; CDR3aa: CASSLGGFYGYTF; CDR3nt: TGTGCCAGCAGCTTAGGGGGGTTCTATGGCTACACCTTC
abundance: NA; j_gene: TRBJ2-7; d_gene: TRBD1; v_gene: TRBV5-1; CDR3aa: CASSLAGTGNLYEQYF; CDR3nt: TGCGCCAGCAGCTTGGCTGGGACAGGGAATTTATACGAGCAGTACTTC
abundance: NA; j_gene: TRBJ2-3; d_gene: NA; v_gene: TRBV5-1; CDR3aa: CASSIGPVRDSPTDTQYF; CDR3nt: TGCGCCAGCAGCATTGGACCGGTAAGGGACTCTCCAACAGATACGCAGTATTTT
abundance: NA; j_gene: TRBJ2-7; d_gene: NA; v_gene: TRBV5-1; CDR3aa: CASSLNGGLYEQYF; CDR3nt: TGCGCCAGCAGCTTGAATGGAGGATTATACGAGCAGTACTTC
abundance: NA; j_gene: TRBJ2-5; d_gene: TRBD1; v_gene: TRBV5-1; CDR3aa: CASSLEGGQGETQYF; CDR3nt: TGCGCCAGCAGCTTGGAAGGGGGACAGGGTGAGACCCAGTACTTC
abundance: once; j_gene: TRBJ1-1; d_gene: NA; v_gene: TRBV6-6; CDR3aa: CASSPTGTEAFF; CDR3nt: TGTGCCAGCAGCCCGACAGGAACCGAAGCTTTCTTT
abundance: NA; j_gene: TRBJ2-3; d_gene: NA; v_gene: TRBV27; CDR3aa: CASSLWTGTDGSDTQYF; CDR3nt: TGTGCCAGCAGTTTATGGACCGGGACGGATGGATCAGATACGCAGTATTTT
abundance: NA; j_gene: TRBJ2-3; d_gene: NA; v_gene: TRBV7-8; CDR3aa: CASSLGATDTQYF; CDR3nt: TGTGCCAGCAGCTTAGGCGCAACAGATACGCAGTATTTT
abundance: NA; j_gene: TRBJ1-2; d_gene: NA; v_gene: TRBV30; CDR3aa: CAWTETNYGYTF; CDR3nt: TGTGCCTGGACGGAGACCAACTATGGCTACACCTTC
abundance: few; j_gene: TRBJ1-2; d_gene: TRBD1; v_gene: TRBV5-1; CDR3aa: CASSPRGQGYTF; CDR3nt: TGCGCCAGCAGCCCGAGGGGGCAGGGCTACACCTTC
abundance: NA; j_gene: TRBJ2-7; d_gene: TRBD2; v_gene: TRBV5-1; CDR3aa: CASSLGTSLHEQYF; CDR3nt: TGCGCCAGCAGCTTGGGGACTAGCCTCCACGAGCAGTACTTC
abundance: NA; j_gene: TRBJ2-1; d_gene: TRBD1; v_gene: TRBV9; CDR3aa: CASSVDSGTGPEQFF; CDR3nt: TGTGCCAGCAGCGTAGATTCTGGGACAGGGCCAGAGCAGTTCTTC